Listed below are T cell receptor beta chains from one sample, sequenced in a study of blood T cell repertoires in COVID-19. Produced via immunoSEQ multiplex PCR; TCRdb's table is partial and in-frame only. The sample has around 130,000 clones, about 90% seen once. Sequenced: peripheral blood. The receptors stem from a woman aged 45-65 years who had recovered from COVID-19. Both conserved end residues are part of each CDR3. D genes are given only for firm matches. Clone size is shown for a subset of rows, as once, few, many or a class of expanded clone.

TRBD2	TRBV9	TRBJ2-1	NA	CASSVGRLAGVNEQFF	TGTGCCAGCAGCGTAGGGAGACTAGCGGGAGTCAATGAGCAGTTCTTC
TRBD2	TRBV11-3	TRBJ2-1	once	CASSLRRAGREQFF	TGTGCCAGCAGCTTACGGCGGGCCGGGAGGGAGCAGTTCTTC
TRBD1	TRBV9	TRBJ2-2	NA	CAARPTGALFYTGELFF	TGTGCCGCCCGTCCGACAGGGGCCCTATTTTACACCGGGGAGCTGTTTTTT
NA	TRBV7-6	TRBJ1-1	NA	CASSFLQGSKAFF	TGTGCCAGCAGCTTTTTACAGGGTAGCAAAGCTTTCTTT
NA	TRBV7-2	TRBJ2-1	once	CASSLATEYNEQFF	TGTGCCAGCAGCCTGGCGACAGAGTACAATGAGCAGTTCTTC
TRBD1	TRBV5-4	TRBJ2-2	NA	CASSSGQDLTGELFF	TGTGCCAGCAGCTCTGGACAGGACTTAACCGGGGAGCTGTTTTTT
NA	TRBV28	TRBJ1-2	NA	CASSHLRGHRDGYTF	TGTGCCAGCAGTCACCTCAGGGGACACCGAGATGGCTACACCTTC
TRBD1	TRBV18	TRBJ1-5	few	CASSPTGSGQPQHF	TGTGCCAGCTCACCGACAGGGTCAGGGCAGCCCCAGCATTTT
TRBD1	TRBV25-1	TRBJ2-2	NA	CASSAPGQSFFLTGELFF	TGTGCCAGCAGTGCCCCGGGACAGTCATTCTTCCTCACCGGGGAGCTGTTTTTT
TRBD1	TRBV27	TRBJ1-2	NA	CASSPRDRGPGGYTF	TGTGCCAGCAGTCCAAGGGACAGGGGGCCCGGTGGCTACACCTTC
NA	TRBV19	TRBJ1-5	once	CASSIIPGSNQPQHF	TGTGCCAGTAGTATAATCCCAGGGAGCAATCAGCCCCAGCATTTT
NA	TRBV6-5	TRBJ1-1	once	CASSYRGQNTEAFF	TGTGCCAGCAGTTACAGGGGCCAGAACACTGAAGCTTTCTTT
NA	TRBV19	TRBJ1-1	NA	CASSTRTDFNTEAFF	TGTGCCAGTAGTACCCGGACAGACTTTAACACTGAAGCTTTCTTT
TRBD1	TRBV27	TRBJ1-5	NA	CASSLSRGIQPQHF	TGTGCCAGCAGTTTAAGCAGGGGGATTCAGCCCCAGCATTTT
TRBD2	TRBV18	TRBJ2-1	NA	CASSSGLAGGNEQFF	TGTGCCAGCTCATCTGGACTAGCGGGAGGCAATGAGCAGTTCTTC
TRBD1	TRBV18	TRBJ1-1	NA	CASSPQGQAYTEAFF	TGTGCCAGCTCACCACAAGGACAGGCCTACACTGAAGCTTTCTTT
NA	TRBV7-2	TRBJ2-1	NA	CASSSRGSLYNEQFF	TGTGCCAGCAGCTCTCGGGGGTCCCTATACAATGAGCAGTTCTTC
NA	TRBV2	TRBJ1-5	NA	CASSLSDTYNQPQHF	TGTGCCAGCAGCCTCTCGGACACCTACAATCAGCCCCAGCATTTT
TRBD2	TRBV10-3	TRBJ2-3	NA	CAVLAGEARGDTQYF	TGTGCCGTGTTAGCGGGAGAGGCGAGGGGGGATACGCAGTATTTT
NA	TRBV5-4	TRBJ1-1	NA	CASSYSRESTEAFF	TGTGCCAGCAGCTATAGCCGGGAAAGCACTGAAGCTTTCTTT
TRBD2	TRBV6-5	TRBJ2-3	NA	CASGTGAGADTQYF	TGTGCCAGCGGTACGGGAGCGGGGGCAGATACGCAGTATTTT
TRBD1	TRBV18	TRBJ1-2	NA	CASSQGASYGYTF	TGTGCCAGCTCACAGGGGGCCTCCTATGGCTACACCTTC
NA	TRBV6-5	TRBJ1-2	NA	CASWEKGLDRYGYTF	TGTGCCAGCTGGGAAAAGGGGCTGGACAGATATGGCTACACCTTC
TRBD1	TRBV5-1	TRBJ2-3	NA	CASSFQGGTDTQYF	TGCGCCAGCAGCTTCCAGGGGGGCACAGATACGCAGTATTTT
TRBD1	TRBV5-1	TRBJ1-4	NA	CASRTGTGGSNEKLFF	TGCGCCAGCCGCACCGGGACAGGGGGCTCTAATGAAAAACTGTTTTTT
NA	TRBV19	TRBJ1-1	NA	CASSPGHTLNTEAFF	TGTGCCAGTAGTCCCGGACATACCTTGAACACTGAAGCTTTCTTT
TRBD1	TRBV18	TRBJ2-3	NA	CASSLTGANSDTQYF	TGTGCCAGCTCACTAACAGGGGCCAACTCCGATACGCAGTATTTT
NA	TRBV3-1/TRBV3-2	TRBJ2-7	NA	CASSHGGRQYF	TGTGCCAGCAGCCATGGGGGGAGGCAGTACTTC
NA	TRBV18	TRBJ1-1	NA	CASSEQGLNTEAFF	TGTGCCAGCTCAGAACAGGGATTGAACACTGAAGCTTTCTTT
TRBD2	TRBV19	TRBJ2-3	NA	CASRRTSGGTDTQYF	TGTGCCAGTAGGAGGACTAGCGGGGGAACAGATACGCAGTATTTT
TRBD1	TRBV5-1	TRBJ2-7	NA	CASSLQSGTGWSYEQYF	TGCGCCAGCAGCTTACAATCCGGGACAGGGTGGTCCTACGAGCAGTACTTC
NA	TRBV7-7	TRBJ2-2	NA	CASSSGLPTGELFF	TGTGCCAGCAGCTCCGGACTGCCCACCGGGGAGCTGTTTTTT
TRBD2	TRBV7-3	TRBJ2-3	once	CASSRTSMNTQYF	TGTGCCAGCAGCCGGACTAGTATGAATACGCAGTATTTT
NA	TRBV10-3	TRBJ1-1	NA	CAISEVTGSNTEAFF	TGTGCCATCAGTGAGGTTACAGGGTCGAACACTGAAGCTTTCTTT
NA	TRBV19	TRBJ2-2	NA	CASSIVVTGELFF	TGTGCCAGTAGTATCGTAGTTACCGGGGAGCTGTTTTTT
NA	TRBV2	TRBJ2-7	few	CASSDGQGEQYF	TGTGCCAGCAGTGATGGCCAGGGCGAGCAGTACTTC
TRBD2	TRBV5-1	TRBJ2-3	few	CASALAGGTDTQYF	TGCGCCAGCGCCCTAGCGGGGGGCACAGATACGCAGTATTTT
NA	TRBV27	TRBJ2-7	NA	CASSLSMGAAHEQYF	TGTGCCAGCAGTTTATCTATGGGGGCAGCCCACGAGCAGTACTTC
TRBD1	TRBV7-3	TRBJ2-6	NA	CASSPGAGGSGANVLTF	TGTGCCAGCAGCCCCGGGGCAGGGGGTTCTGGGGCCAACGTCCTGACTTTC
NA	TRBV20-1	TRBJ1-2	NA	CSARADGYTF	TGCAGTGCGAGGGCGGACGGCTACACCTTC
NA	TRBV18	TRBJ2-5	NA	CASSPTTGDGTQYF	TGTGCCAGCTCACCTACGACAGGAGACGGGACCCAGTACTTC
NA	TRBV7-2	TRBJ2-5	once	CASSLTGSETQYF	TGTGCCAGCAGCTTGACAGGCTCGGAGACCCAGTACTTC
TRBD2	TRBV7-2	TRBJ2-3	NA	CASSKGRAGADTQYF	TGTGCCAGCAGCAAGGGGCGAGCGGGAGCAGATACGCAGTATTTT
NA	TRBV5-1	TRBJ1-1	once	CASSGDIRGMAFF	TGCGCCAGCAGCGGCGACATCAGGGGTATGGCTTTCTTT
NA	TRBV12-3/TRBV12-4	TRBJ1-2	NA	CASRKQGVYGYTF	TGTGCCAGCAGAAAACAGGGCGTCTATGGCTACACCTTC
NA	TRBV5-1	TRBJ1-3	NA	CASSLDLVGNTIYF	TGCGCCAGCAGCTTGGATTTAGTCGGAAACACCATATATTTT
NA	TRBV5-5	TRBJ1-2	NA	CASSLMFPLTVYGYTF	TGTGCCAGCAGCTTGATGTTCCCACTGACAGTTTATGGCTACACCTTC
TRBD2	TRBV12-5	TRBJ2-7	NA	CASGLPFGLAGASYEQYF	TGTGCTAGTGGTTTGCCATTTGGACTAGCGGGGGCCTCCTACGAGCAGTACTTC
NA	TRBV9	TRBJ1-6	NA	CASSVGPGNSPLHF	TGTGCCAGCAGCGTAGGGCCGGGGAATTCACCCCTCCACTTT
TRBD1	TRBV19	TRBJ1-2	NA	CASSFRQGSYTF	TGTGCCAGTAGTTTTCGACAGGGGAGCTACACCTTC
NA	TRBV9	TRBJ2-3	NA	CASSAVSPGDSTDTQYF	TGTGCCAGCAGCGCAGTATCTCCGGGAGACAGCACAGATACGCAGTATTTT
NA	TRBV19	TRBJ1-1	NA	CASSMSPRINTEAFF	TGTGCCAGTAGTATGTCCCCTAGAATTAACACTGAAGCTTTCTTT
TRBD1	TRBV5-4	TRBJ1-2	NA	CASSWGTGNYGYTF	TGTGCCAGCAGCTGGGGGACAGGGAACTATGGCTACACCTTC
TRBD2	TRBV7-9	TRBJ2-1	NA	CASSLGSGTSHNEQFF	TGTGCCAGCAGCTTAGGCTCCGGGACTAGTCATAATGAGCAGTTCTTC